This TCR beta chain emerged from a study of blood T cell repertoires in COVID-19. Study overall: The samples span acute and convalescent COVID-19 from the United States, Italy and Spain. PBMCs, B-cell-depleted T cells, or T cells provided the cDNA or gDNA that made up the material.

In the original analysis: It was from reference gene primer amplification that nucleated cell counts were estimated. Method: immunoSEQ multiplex PCR; TCRdb's copy keeps in-frame clones and lacks some. Clone size and V and J calls were adopted from that table, with D and trimming inferred from the DNA. Among 89,000 or so clones listed, roughly 85% were seen once. V shed 6 bases and J shed 5 bases, with 15 bases lying between them. The length of the CDR3 is 14 residues. Germline CDR1 and CDR2: SGHTA and FQGTGA. The chain links TRBV7-3 to TRBJ2-3; tentative D call: TRBD2 (6 bases). Sequencing was done on a sample of peripheral blood. The receptor's source is a man older than 75 with acute or convalescent COVID-19. The CDR3 bases are TGTGCCAGCAGTCTGAGCGGGCTTAAAGATACGCAGTATTTT. Encoded protein: CASSLSGLKDTQYF.